The present entry profiles one T cell receptor beta chain with its context. The RNA input was roughly 0.45 to 1 ug, and it was reverse transcribed with random hexamers. TCRdb redid the calling of the immunoSEQ multiplex PCR reads with MiXCR, one entry per CDR3 protein. Found here are roughly 200,000 distinct CDR3 sequences, over 75% of them singletons; the top ten hold approximately 0.09%. The germline gives CDR1 GTSNPN, CDR2 SVGIG (reference sequence). The CDR3 contains 15 residues. The V end was cut by 2 bases, the J end by 5 bases, with 16 bases between. The record originates from a study of CD8 T cells in Susac syndrome.

This clonotype was sampled from a human donor with Susac syndrome. This chain uses TRBV30 with TRBJ1-5, with D maybe TRBD1 (5 bases). Sequenced input: CD4+ T cells from PBMCs. CDR3 region: CAWSKRGPNYQPQHF. CDR3 bases: TGTGCCTGGAGTAAAAGGGGCCCCAACTATCAGCCCCAGCATTTT. Full variable domain (rest looked up from reference TRBV30 and TRBJ1-5): SQTIHQWPATLVQPVGSPLSLECTVEGTSNPNLYWYRQAAGRGLQLLFYSVGIGQISSEVPQNLSASRPQDRQFILSSKKLLLSDSGFYLCAWSKRGPNYQPQHFGDGTRLSIL.